Below, one TCR beta chain is given with its context. Its antigen is not known. The data are from a study of long-term antiretroviral therapy in people with HIV. Samples were assayed with immunoSEQ v3.0 at survey level. Produced via immunoSEQ multiplex PCR; TCRdb's table is partial and in-frame only. The sample holds some 47,000 clones, more than 90% seen once. Findings and caveats of the study: ART adherence, viral resistance and therapy changes were undocumented.

V was pared by 2 bases and J by 1 base, with 8 bases between. The CDR3 covers 14 residues. Germline CDR1 and CDR2: MNHNY and SVGAGI (reference sequence). This TCR was recovered from a woman aged 45-60 years with HIV. The specimen comprised unsorted PBMCs, sampled 3.7 years after starting antiretroviral therapy. This rearrangement joins TRBV6-6 to TRBJ1-1; D remains unclear. The CDR3 DNA reads as TGTGCCAGCAGTTACCCTAAGGAGAACACTGAAGCTTTCTTT. This codes for CASSYPKENTEAFF.